Described below is a single T cell receptor (beta chain) sequence and its context. Its target is not known. This sample was taken from a study of T-cell reconstitution after alpha-beta-depleted transplantation in children. Unique molecular identifiers were incorporated during preparation of the TCRbeta library. In TCRdb, the PCR reads were re-called with MiXCR into one record per CDR3 protein. The data show hundreds of thousands of distinct CDR3 sequences, about 23% seen once. General study findings and limits: Newly produced T cells mostly accounted for T-cell counts and diversity one year post-transplant. Surviving recipient T cells and thymic progenitors produced the high day-60 TCRbeta diversity seen in some patients. It was reported that alpha-beta T cells came from several hundred expanded graft clones (about two months after transplant).

Germline trimming cut 0 bases from V and 2 bases from J; bases unmatched to any gene: 2. CDR1 is MNHEY, CDR2 SVGAGI, per germline. The CDR3 runs to 15 residues. The receptor's source is a boy less than two years old who had a stem cell transplant for acute myeloid leukemia, so the T cells may come from the graft donor. Sequences were derived from PBMCs, mostly from graft donor cells, sampled 360 days after TCRalphabeta/CD19-depleted stem cell transplant. This sequence joins TRBV6-5 and TRBJ2-3, with 7 bases identical to TRBD2. In DNA form, the CDR3 reads TGTGCCAGCAGTTACTCGCGGGGGTACACAGATACGCAGTATTTT. It codes for CASSYSRGYTDTQYF.